Presented here are 21 T cell receptor beta chains from one specimen sequenced in a study of T cell responses to AZD1222 COVID-19 vaccine. The protocol was immunoSEQ multiplex PCR, while the TCRdb copy is restricted to in-frame clones and leaves out a portion. Altogether 75,000 to 95,000 clones are present, nearly 90% being singletons, with the ten largest covering approximately 21%. Here the sequenced sample was peripheral blood, taken on day 0 of AZD1222 vaccination. Source of these receptors: an adult in good health.

This clone was observed a handful of times. The chain employs TRBV7-8 and TRBJ1-1, with D possibly TRBD1 on 6 matching bases. Trimming took 1 base from V and 5 from J, leaving 17 bases between them. CDR1 and CDR2 from the germline V gene are SGHVS and FQNEAQ. The CDR3 sequence is 16 residues long. CDR3 nucleotides: TGTGCCAGCAGCTTAGGTGTAGGGGGAATGGGGACTGAAGCTTTCTTT. This codes for CASSLGVGGMGTEAFF. Combining the CDR3 with reference TRBV7-8 and TRBJ1-1 gives the whole variable domain GAGVSQSPRYKVAKRGQDVALRCDPISGHVSLFWYQQALGQGPEFLTYFQNEAQLDKSGLPSDRFFAERPEGSVSTLKIQRTQQEDSAVYLCASSLGVGGMGTEAFFGQGTRLTVV.

The rearrangement joins TRBV6-5 to TRBJ2-1, with D perhaps assigned TRBD1 or TRBD2 (5 bases each). This CDR3 has 14 residues. V lost 7 bases to trimming and J lost 4 bases, with 14 bases between them. Germline V gene lookup returns CDR1 MNHEY and CDR2 SVGAGI. The CDR3 DNA is TGTGCCAGCACCCAGGCTGGGGGTTACAATGAGCAGTTCTTC. Amino acid sequence: CASTQAGGYNEQFF.

The J gene is TRBJ2-7, the V gene TRBV7-9; D remains unclear. This CDR3 has 16 amino acids. Trimming cost V 5 bases and J 1 base, with 18 bases left between them. Germline loops: CDR1 SEHNR, CDR2 FQNEAQ (reference sequence). The CDR3 spells CASSTLDSMGSYEQYF. In nucleotides, the CDR3 is TGTGCCAGCAGCACCCTGGATAGCATGGGGTCCTACGAGCAGTACTTC. The variable domain in full, completed from reference TRBV7-9 and TRBJ2-7, reads DTGVSQNPRHKITKRGQNVTFRCDPISEHNRLYWYRQTLGQGPEFLTYFQNEAQLEKSRLLSDRFSAERPKGSFSTLEIQRTEQGDSAMYLCASSTLDSMGSYEQYFGPGTRLTVT.

The chain has TRBV19 and TRBJ1-5, with TRBD1 as a possible D gene (5 bases). Germline V gene lookup returns CDR1 LNHDA and CDR2 SQIVND (reference sequence). The ends were cut back, 5 bases at V and 2 bases at J, with 19 bases in the middle. The CDR3 consists of 17 residues. The CDR3 sequence: CASSPPVRVSRNQPQHF. The CDR3 coding sequence is TGTGCCAGTAGTCCCCCCGTCAGGGTTTCGCGCAATCAGCCCCAGCATTTT.

V is TRBV5-1 and J is TRBJ2-3; the match to TRBD2 covers 9 bases. Trimming cost V 0 bases and J 2 bases; bases outside gene matches: 19. The CDR3 extends over 21 amino acids. Germline V gene lookup returns CDR1 SGHRS and CDR2 YFSETQ. In nucleotides, the CDR3 is TGCGCCAGCAGCTTGGAGGTCGGGGTTGCGGGAGGGCCTCACGCCACAGATACGCAGTATTTT. It yields the protein CASSLEVGVAGGPHATDTQYF.

This rearrangement joins TRBV4-3 to TRBJ2-2; no clear D gene. Trimming cost V 4 bases and J 4 bases, with 10 bases left between them. The CDR3 totals 14 residues. The V gene's germline CDR1 is LGHNA and CDR2 YSLEER. CDR3 sequence reads: CASSLYVRTGELFF. For the CDR3, the DNA is TGCGCCAGCAGCCTCTACGTCCGCACCGGGGAGCTGTTTTTT.

The rearrangement uses TRBV6-5 and TRBJ1-5; tentative D call: TRBD1 (6 bases). CDR1 is MNHEY, CDR2 SVGAGI, per germline. Trimming removed 5 bases from V and 2 bases from J, with 13 bases in between. The CDR3 spans 15 residues. Here the CDR3 reads CASSPRGPGNQPQHF. DNA of the CDR3: TGTGCCAGCAGTCCCAGGGGACCGGGCAATCAGCCCCAGCATTTT.

The chain employs TRBV7-6 and TRBJ2-1; TRBD2 agrees at 10 bases. The V gene end was trimmed by 3 bases and the J gene end by 4 bases; junction bases not matched to a gene: 6. Germline V gene sequence: CDR1 SGHVS, CDR2 FNYEAQ. The CDR3 runs 16 residues. CDR3 in DNA: TGTGCCAGCAGCTTTATAGCGGGGGGCGAGTACAATGAGCAGTTCTTC. Its protein is CASSFIAGGEYNEQFF.

This chain links TRBV18 with TRBJ1-1; a possible D gene is TRBD1 (6 bases). CDR1 KGHSH and CDR2 LQKENI come from the germline V gene. The CDR3 is 14 amino acids. Trimming left V 5 bases short and J 5 bases short, with 15 bases between. Here the CDR3 reads CASSSLRGGTEAFF. The CDR3 DNA is TGTGCCAGCTCATCCCTCAGGGGTGGAACTGAAGCTTTCTTT. Full variable domain (rest looked up from reference TRBV18 and TRBJ1-1): NAGVMQNPRHLVRRRGQEARLRCSPMKGHSHVYWYRQLPEEGLKFMVYLQKENIIDESGMPKERFSAEFPKEGPSILRIQQVVRGDSAAYFCASSSLRGGTEAFFGQGTRLTVV.

As for this clone: With a much larger clone just one base away, this may be a read error. The chain has TRBV6-1 and TRBJ1-3, with unresolved D. Trimming stripped 1 base from V and 0 bases from J, with 4 bases between. CDR3 size: 14 residues. Germline CDR1 MNHNS, CDR2 SASEGT. The CDR3 nucleotides read TGTGCCAGCAGTGAAGTCCGCTCTGGAAACACCATATATTTT. Translating it yields CASSEVRSGNTIYF.

This clone was observed a single time. This chain links TRBV5-1 with TRBJ1-5, with D possibly being TRBD1 (5 bases). Trimming took off 3 bases at V and 7 bases at J, with 14 bases between the two ends. The V gene's germline CDR1 is SGHRS and CDR2 YFSETQ. The CDR3 is made up of 14 amino acids. CDR3 sequence reads: CASSSSSGGQPQHF. The CDR3 DNA follows: TGCGCCAGCAGCTCTTCCTCGGGGGGGCAGCCCCAGCATTTT.

Concerning this clone: Other DNA sequences from this sample encode an identical CDR3 as well. The CDR3: CASSQDRGADYGYTF. The DNA for the CDR3 is TGCGCCAGCAGCCAAGATCGGGGCGCCGACTATGGCTACACCTTC. The rearrangement joins TRBV4-1 to TRBJ1-2, with D possibly TRBD1 on 5 matching bases. This CDR3 contains 15 residues. Germline assignment: CDR1 MGHRA and CDR2 YSYEKL. Trimming pared 0 bases from V and 3 bases from J, leaving 11 bases between.

This chain links TRBV6-5 with TRBJ2-7, with D perhaps TRBD1 (5 bases). This CDR3 is built from 13 residues. The V gene's germline CDR1 is MNHEY and CDR2 SVGAGI. Trimming pared 6 bases from V and 6 bases from J, leaving 15 bases between. The CDR3 DNA follows: TGTGCCAGCAGAACCCCCGGCAGGGCCGAGCAGTACTTC. It specifies CASRTPGRAEQYF.

The chain employs TRBV9 and TRBJ2-7; TRBD2 matches 11 bases. This CDR3 has 15 amino acids. After removal of 3 bases from V and 2 bases from J, the junction contained 4 bases not matched to a gene. The germline V gene has CDR1 SGDLS and CDR2 YYNGEE. In DNA form, the CDR3 reads TGTGCCAGCAGCGCAACTAGCGGGAGTGCCTACGAGCAGTACTTC. Protein sequence: CASSATSGSAYEQYF.

The chain links TRBV10-3 to TRBJ2-7; 8 bases agree with TRBD1. V shed 7 bases, J shed 1 base, and the junction held 6 bases outside the gene matches. From germline, CDR1 is ENHRY and CDR2 SYGVKD. The CDR3 consists of 14 residues. CDR3 sequence: CAINGQGISYEQYF. The CDR3 DNA reads as TGTGCCATCAACGGACAGGGTATATCCTACGAGCAGTACTTC.

The V gene is TRBV4-3, the J gene TRBJ2-5; 9 nucleotides match TRBD1. V trimming: 0 bases; J trimming: 7 bases; junction bases outside the gene matches: 6. Looked up from germline, CDR1 is LGHNA and CDR2 is YSLEER. This CDR3 comprises 15 residues. CDR3: CASSQDYRGLGTQYF. The DNA for the CDR3 is TGCGCCAGCAGCCAAGATTACAGGGGGCTAGGGACCCAGTACTTC.

The V and J genes are TRBV5-6 and TRBJ2-7; D ambiguous. The germline V gene has CDR1 SGHDT and CDR2 YYEEEE. V lost 4 bases to trimming and J lost 2 bases, with 10 bases between them. The CDR3 loop spans 13 amino acids. In nucleotides, the CDR3 is TGTGCCAGCAGCCCAGCCATGACCTACGAGCAGTACTTC. Protein: CASSPAMTYEQYF.

The rearrangement joins TRBV6-5 to TRBJ2-7, with TRBD1 identical over 7 bases. Germline V gene data show CDR1 as MNHEY and CDR2 as SVGAGI. The CDR3 covers 13 residues. After removal of 0 bases from V and 6 bases from J, the junction contained 2 bases not matched to a gene. Here the CDR3 DNA reads TGTGCCAGCAGTTACTCAGGGGGCGCCGAGCAGTACTTC. As protein: CASSYSGGAEQYF.

J is TRBJ1-2 and V is TRBV5-4, with 7 bases lining up with TRBD1. After removal of 2 bases from V and 2 bases from J, the junction contained 3 bases not matched to a gene. Germline loops: CDR1 SGHNT, CDR2 YYREEE (reference sequence). The CDR3 is 14 amino acids. The CDR3 DNA follows: TGTGCCAGCAGCTTCAGGGGGGCCAACTATGGCTACACCTTC. Amino acid sequence: CASSFRGANYGYTF.

The chain carries TRBV7-6 and TRBJ2-1; unclear D gene. Germline V CDR1 and CDR2: SGHVS, FNYEAQ. This CDR3 region has 12 residues. The germline V and J ends were trimmed by 4 bases and 8 bases, with 9 bases remaining between them. The CDR3, as DNA: TGTGCCAGCAGCTCGCAGTTCGATGAGCAGTTCTTC. Translated: CASSSQFDEQFF.

V is TRBV4-2 and J is TRBJ2-7, with TRBD1 matching over 12 bases. The germline V gene encodes CDR1 LGHNA and CDR2 YNFKEQ. CDR3 length equals 17 residues. Trimming cost V 3 bases and J 5 bases; bases outside gene matches: 11. CDR3 bases: TGTGCCAGCAGCCAGGAAAGCGGGACAGGGGGCTTCCACGAGCAGTACTTC. Translation gives CASSQESGTGGFHEQYF.